This T cell receptor (beta chain) was profiled in a study of T-cell memory formation after mild COVID-19. This CDR3 spans 15 amino acids. The J segment lost 8 bases and the V segment lost 3 bases, leaving 12 bases of the junction unmatched. Germline CDR1 SGHRS, CDR2 YFSETQ. TCRdb fed the 5' RACE reads into MiXCR, producing one record per CDR3 protein. This sample has around 250,000 distinct CDR3 sequences, with roughly 15% found just once. This clonotype was counted at least ten times. Sequencing was carried out using PBMCs or a T cell subset sorted from them (not recorded which). V and J are TRBV5-1 and TRBJ1-2, with 8 bases matching TRBD1. The origin of this receptor is an adult woman who had mild COVID-19 (a few samples of this study predate the infection). Cell type and time point are not known. Written as DNA, the CDR3 is TGCGCCAGCAGCTCCCGACAGGGGACAACTGGGGGCTACACCTTC. Its translation: CASSSRQGTTGGYTF.